One T cell receptor (beta chain) is described in this entry. Its antigen is still unknown. One junction end disagrees with the germline gene, perhaps due to a read error. The data are from a study of blood T cells in healthy people across ages. Study results and caveats: The fall in TCR beta diversity per million T cells was roughly linear with age. Samples with more naive T cells showed higher observed beta diversity. With donor CMV status unknown, expanded clonotype changes were possibly confounded.

The CDR3 has 15 amino acids. Germline V CDR1 and CDR2: LGHNA, YSLEER. A J-beta primer mix and a sample-barcoded 5' primer were used in a second PCR of roughly 7 to 12 cycles. A template-switch adaptor that had 12 random nucleotides put a tag on each cDNA molecule. TCRdb processed the 5' RACE reads anew with MiXCR; each CDR3 protein has one entry. The sample lists about 830,000 distinct CDR3 sequences, around 62% occurring once. The sequencing sample was made of blood. V and J are TRBV4-3 and TRBJ2-3, with D tentatively TRBD1 or TRBD2 (5 bases each). The receptor was isolated from a man aged 25 to 40 in good health. The CDR3 coding sequence is TGCGCCAGCAGCCAAGTAGAGGGGACGACAGTTACGCAGTATTTT. Protein: CASSQVEGTTVTQYF.